The 8 T cell receptor beta chains given below trace back to one sample, sequenced in a study of early T cells in non-severe SARS-CoV-2 infection. TCRdb passed the 5' RACE reads through MiXCR, listing each CDR3 protein once. The sample has roughly 86,000 distinct CDR3 sequences, approximately 15% seen once. Sequencing was done on a sample of whole blood. The origin of the receptors is an adult who was a healthcare worker with PCR-confirmed SARS-CoV-2 infection or an uninfected control (not recorded which).

A few counts support this clonotype. V and J are TRBV7-7 and TRBJ2-2; D not resolved. The V end lost 1 base, the J end lost 5 bases, and 5 bases lay between the germline ends. CDR3 length equals 13 residues. Germline V CDR1 and CDR2: SSHAT, FNYEAQ (reference sequence). The CDR3 sequence is CASSLGRTGELFF. The CDR3 coding sequence is TGTGCCAGCAGCTTAGGCAGGACCGGGGAGCTGTTTTTT.

The chain has TRBV12-3 or TRBV12-4 and TRBJ2-3; D not resolved. V lost 7 bases to trimming and J lost 2 bases, with 13 bases between them. The CDR3 length is 14 residues. The CDR3 bases are TGTGCCAGCAATTCCGAGGTGAACACAGATACGCAGTATTTT. Protein: CASNSEVNTDTQYF.

There are a few counts of this clonotype. V usage is TRBV6-4 and J usage is TRBJ2-2, with 12 nucleotides matching TRBD2. The CDR3 runs 15 residues. V shed 6 bases and J 5 bases; nucleotides not matched to a gene: 4. CDR1 and CDR2 (germline): MRHNA, SNTAGT. The CDR3 sequence is CASSATSGGTGELFF. In nucleotides, the CDR3 is TGTGCCAGCAGCGCAACTAGCGGGGGGACCGGGGAGCTGTTTTTT.

The table lists this clonotype with a few counts. The CDR3 sequence: CASSLTGTGGMDTQYF. The CDR3 DNA reads as TGTGCCAGCAGCTTAACGGGGACAGGGGGCATGGATACGCAGTATTTT. The genes are TRBV7-3 and TRBJ2-3; 12 nucleotides align to TRBD1. The germline V gene has CDR1 SGHTA and CDR2 FQGTGA. J lost 6 bases, V lost 0 bases, and 4 bases had no gene match. This CDR3 comprises 16 residues.

This clonotype came up many times. The chain joins TRBV12-3 or TRBV12-4 to TRBJ2-4; 8 bases agree with TRBD1. There are 17 residues in the CDR3. Unmatched junction bases numbered 10, after V lost 6 bases and J lost 0 bases. CDR3 loop: CASSLGLTGGAKNIQYF. Written as DNA, the CDR3 is TGTGCCAGCAGCTTGGGGCTAACAGGGGGAGCCAAAAACATTCAGTACTTC.

This clonotype was seen many times. The chain combines TRBV5-1 with TRBJ2-1; the match to TRBD2 covers 11 bases. J gave up 8 bases and V 3 bases, and 4 bases lay outside the gene matches. The V gene's germline CDR1 is SGHRS and CDR2 YFSETQ. The CDR3 is 14 amino acids. CDR3 in amino acids: CASSSLAGVDEQFF. The DNA for the CDR3 is TGCGCCAGCAGCTCACTAGCGGGGGTGGATGAGCAGTTCTTC.

This clonotype was counted at least ten times. Here the CDR3 DNA reads TGTGCCAGCAGCTCGGAGGGGATAGCAAGTGGGCCCCAGCATTTT. Encoded protein: CASSSEGIASGPQHF. The rearrangement uses TRBV7-2 and TRBJ1-5, with a weak D call TRBD1 (5 bases). The germline V gene has CDR1 SGHTA and CDR2 FQGNSA. The CDR3 runs 15 residues. V lost 4 bases to trimming and J lost 9 bases, with 19 bases between them.

The chain recombines TRBV5-4 with TRBJ2-3; no clear D gene. The CDR3 is 14 amino acids. V was pared by 4 bases and J by 0 bases, with 9 bases between. The germline V gene encodes CDR1 SGHNT and CDR2 YYREEE (reference sequence). The CDR3 loop reads CASSKAFSTDTQYF. DNA of the CDR3: TGTGCCAGCAGCAAAGCCTTTAGCACAGATACGCAGTATTTT.